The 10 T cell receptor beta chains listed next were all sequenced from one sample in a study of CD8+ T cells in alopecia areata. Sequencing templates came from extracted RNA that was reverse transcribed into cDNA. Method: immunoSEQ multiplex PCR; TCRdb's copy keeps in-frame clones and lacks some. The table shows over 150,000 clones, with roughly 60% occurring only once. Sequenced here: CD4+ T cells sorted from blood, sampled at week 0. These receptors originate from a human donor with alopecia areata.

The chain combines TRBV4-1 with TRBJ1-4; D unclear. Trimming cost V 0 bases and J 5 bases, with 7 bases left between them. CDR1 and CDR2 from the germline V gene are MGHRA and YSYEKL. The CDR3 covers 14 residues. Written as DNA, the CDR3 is TGCGCCAGCAGCCAAGAGCCCGGGAATGAAAAACTGTTTTTT. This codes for CASSQEPGNEKLFF.

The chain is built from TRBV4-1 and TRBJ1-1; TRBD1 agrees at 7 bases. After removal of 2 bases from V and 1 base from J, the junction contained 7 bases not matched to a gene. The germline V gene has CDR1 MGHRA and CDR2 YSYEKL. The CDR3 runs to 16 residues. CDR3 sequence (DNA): TGCGCCAGCAGCCAAAGGGCGGGACAGCGGAACACTGAAGCTTTCTTT. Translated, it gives CASSQRAGQRNTEAFF.

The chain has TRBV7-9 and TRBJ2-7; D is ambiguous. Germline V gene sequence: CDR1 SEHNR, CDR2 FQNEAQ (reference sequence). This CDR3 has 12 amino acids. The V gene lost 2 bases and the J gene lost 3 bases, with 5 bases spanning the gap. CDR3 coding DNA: TGTGCCAGCAGCTTAAACGTCTACGAGCAGTACTTC. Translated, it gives CASSLNVYEQYF.

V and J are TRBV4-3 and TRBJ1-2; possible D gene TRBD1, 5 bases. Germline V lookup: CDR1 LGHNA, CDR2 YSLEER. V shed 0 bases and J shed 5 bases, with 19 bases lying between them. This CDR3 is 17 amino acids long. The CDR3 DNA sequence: TGCGCCAGCAGCCAAGATCTGGCGGGGACCCCGTTGTATGGCTACACCTTC. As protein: CASSQDLAGTPLYGYTF.

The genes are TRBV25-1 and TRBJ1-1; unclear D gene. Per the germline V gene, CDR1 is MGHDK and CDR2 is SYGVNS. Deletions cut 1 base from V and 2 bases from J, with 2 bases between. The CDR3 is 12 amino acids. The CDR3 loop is CASSELNTEAFF. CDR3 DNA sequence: TGTGCCAGCAGTGAATTAAACACTGAAGCTTTCTTT.

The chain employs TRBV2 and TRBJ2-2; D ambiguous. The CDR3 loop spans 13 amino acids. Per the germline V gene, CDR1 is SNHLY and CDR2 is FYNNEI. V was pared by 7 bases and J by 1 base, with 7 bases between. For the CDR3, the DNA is TGTGCCAGCACGGTACTGAACACCGGGGAGCTGTTTTTT. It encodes CASTVLNTGELFF.

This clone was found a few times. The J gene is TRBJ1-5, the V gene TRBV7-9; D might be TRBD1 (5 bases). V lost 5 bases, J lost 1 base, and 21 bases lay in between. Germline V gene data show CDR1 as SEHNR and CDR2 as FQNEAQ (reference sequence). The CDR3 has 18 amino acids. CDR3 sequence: CASSPGMTGGESNQPQHF. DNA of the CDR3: TGTGCCAGCAGCCCGGGAATGACGGGGGGAGAGAGCAATCAGCCCCAGCATTTT. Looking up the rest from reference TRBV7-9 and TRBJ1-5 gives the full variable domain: DTGVSQNPRHKITKRGQNVTFRCDPISEHNRLYWYRQTLGQGPEFLTYFQNEAQLEKSRLLSDRFSAERPKGSFSTLEIQRTEQGDSAMYLCASSPGMTGGESNQPQHFGDGTRLSIL.

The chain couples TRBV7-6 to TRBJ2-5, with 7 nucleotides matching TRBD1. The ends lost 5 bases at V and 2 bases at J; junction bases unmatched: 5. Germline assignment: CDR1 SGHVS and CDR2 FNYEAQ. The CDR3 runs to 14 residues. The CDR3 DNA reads TGTGCCAGCAGCCCCTGGACAGGACAAGAGACCCAGTACTTC. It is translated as CASSPWTGQETQYF. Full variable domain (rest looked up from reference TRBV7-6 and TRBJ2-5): GAGVSQSPRYKVTKRGQDVALRCDPISGHVSLYWYRQALGQGPEFLTYFNYEAQQDKSGLPNDRFSAERPEGSISTLTIQRTEQRDSAMYRCASSPWTGQETQYFGPGTRLLVL.

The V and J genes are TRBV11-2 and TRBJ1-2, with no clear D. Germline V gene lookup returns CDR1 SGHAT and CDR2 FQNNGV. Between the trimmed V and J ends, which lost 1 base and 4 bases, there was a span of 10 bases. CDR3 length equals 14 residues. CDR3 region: CASSLGNGIYGYTF. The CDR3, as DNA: TGTGCCAGCAGCTTAGGAAACGGGATCTATGGCTACACCTTC.

CDR3 nucleotides: TGCGCCAGCAGCCAAGATCAAGCTGCCGGGGAGCTGTTTTTT. Protein: CASSQDQAAGELFF. The V gene is TRBV4-3, the J gene TRBJ2-2, with D unresolved. Germline V gives CDR1 LGHNA, CDR2 YSLEER. The CDR3 extends over 14 amino acids. The V end was cut by 0 bases, the J end by 6 bases, with 8 bases between.